The rows below give T cell receptor beta chains drawn from one sample of a study of OX40 agonist ivuxolimab in advanced cancers. The table came from immunoSEQ multiplex PCR; TCRdb's copy has only in-frame clones and leaves some out. The table records about 82,000 clones, approximately 87% of them present only once. Specimen: CD4+ or CD8+ T cells sorted from blood, collected in a trial of the OX40 agonist ivuxolimab. Receptors were obtained from an adult with an advanced solid tumor such as melanoma, head and neck, liver or kidney cancer. Both conserved end residues are part of each CDR3. Each record gives: J gene, clone size, V gene, D gene, CDR3 DNA, CDR3 protein. A D gene is named only where the DNA matches it firmly. Clone size is shown for a subset of rows, as once, few, many or a class of expanded clone.

J gene: TRBJ2-1; clone size: -; V gene: TRBV21-1; D gene: -; CDR3 DNA: TGTGCCACCGTCCCGGGACAGAAGAACAATGAGCAGTTCTTC; CDR3 protein: CATVPGQKNNEQFF
J gene: TRBJ2-3; clone size: -; V gene: TRBV2; D gene: -; CDR3 DNA: TGTGCCAGCCGCGACCGGACGGGCACAGATACGCAGTATTTT; CDR3 protein: CASRDRTGTDTQYF
J gene: TRBJ2-7; clone size: -; V gene: TRBV5-1; D gene: TRBD1; CDR3 DNA: TGCGCCAGCAGCTTGGGGGACAGGGGCCCCTACGAGCAGTACTTC; CDR3 protein: CASSLGDRGPYEQYF
J gene: TRBJ2-5; clone size: few; V gene: TRBV30; D gene: -; CDR3 DNA: TGTGCCTGGAGTGGCGGACGGAGCTTGTACTTC; CDR3 protein: CAWSGGRSLYF
J gene: TRBJ1-5; clone size: once; V gene: TRBV18; D gene: -; CDR3 DNA: TGTGCCAGCTCACGGGATACAGGGTCGAGCAATCAGCCCCAGCATTTT; CDR3 protein: CASSRDTGSSNQPQHF
J gene: TRBJ2-1; clone size: -; V gene: TRBV28; D gene: -; CDR3 DNA: TGTGCCAGCAGTCCCTCGACGGTGGCCAGCTCCTACAATGAGCAGTTCTTC; CDR3 protein: CASSPSTVASSYNEQFF
J gene: TRBJ2-3; clone size: -; V gene: TRBV18; D gene: -; CDR3 DNA: TGTGCCAGCTCGAACGTGGTTATGGGTACAGATACGCAGTATTTT; CDR3 protein: CASSNVVMGTDTQYF
J gene: TRBJ2-3; clone size: -; V gene: TRBV9; D gene: -; CDR3 DNA: TGTGCCAGCAGCGCCAGACTGGCTTCTAACACAGATACGCAGTATTTT; CDR3 protein: CASSARLASNTDTQYF
J gene: TRBJ2-1; clone size: -; V gene: TRBV9; D gene: -; CDR3 DNA: TGTGCCAGCAGCTCCCGCCTGGGCGGGACAGCTTACTCCTACAATGAGCAGTTCTTC; CDR3 protein: CASSSRLGGTAYSYNEQFF
J gene: TRBJ1-4; clone size: -; V gene: TRBV6-1; D gene: -; CDR3 DNA: TGTGCCAGCAGTGAACTAGACGGAATAACTTGGAGGAGGGAAAAACTGTTTTTT; CDR3 protein: CASSELDGITWRREKLFF
J gene: TRBJ2-2; clone size: -; V gene: TRBV7-3; D gene: TRBD2; CDR3 DNA: TGTGCCAGCAGCCGCGGGGGGCAGGGCACCGGGGAGCTGTTTTTT; CDR3 protein: CASSRGGQGTGELFF
J gene: TRBJ1-2; clone size: -; V gene: TRBV5-1; D gene: TRBD1; CDR3 DNA: TGCGCCAGCAGCTTGGGACAGGGGGAGGGTGGCTACACCTTC; CDR3 protein: CASSLGQGEGGYTF
J gene: TRBJ1-2; clone size: -; V gene: TRBV30; D gene: -; CDR3 DNA: TGTGCCTGGAGTGCCACAGGGAACGGCTACACCTTC; CDR3 protein: CAWSATGNGYTF
J gene: TRBJ2-5; clone size: -; V gene: TRBV27; D gene: -; CDR3 DNA: TGTGCCAGCAGTTTGGGAGGGGGAGGTCGATTGGAGACCCAGTACTTC; CDR3 protein: CASSLGGGGRLETQYF
J gene: TRBJ2-5; clone size: -; V gene: TRBV5-1; D gene: TRBD2; CDR3 DNA: TGCGCCAGCAGCTTGAGTAGCGGGGGGGCGGGAAAGACCCAGTACTTC; CDR3 protein: CASSLSSGGAGKTQYF
J gene: TRBJ1-4; clone size: once; V gene: TRBV2; D gene: -; CDR3 DNA: TGTGCCAGCAATTTAATGGGAGGAGGGGAAAAACTGTTTTTT; CDR3 protein: CASNLMGGGEKLFF